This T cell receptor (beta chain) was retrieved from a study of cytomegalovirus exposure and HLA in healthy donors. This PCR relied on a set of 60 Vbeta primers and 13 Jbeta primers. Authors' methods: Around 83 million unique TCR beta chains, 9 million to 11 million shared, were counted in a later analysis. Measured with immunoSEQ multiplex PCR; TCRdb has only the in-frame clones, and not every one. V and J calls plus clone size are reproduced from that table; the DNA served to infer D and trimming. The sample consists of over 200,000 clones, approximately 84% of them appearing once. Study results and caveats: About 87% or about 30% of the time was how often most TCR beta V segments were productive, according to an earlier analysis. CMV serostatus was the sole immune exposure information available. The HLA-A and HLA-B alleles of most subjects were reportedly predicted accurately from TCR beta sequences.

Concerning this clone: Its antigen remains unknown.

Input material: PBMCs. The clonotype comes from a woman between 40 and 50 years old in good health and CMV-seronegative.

The CDR3 DNA reads TGTGCCACTCTAGGTTGGGCTTTCTTT. Translation gives CATLGWAFF. The chain employs TRBV15 and TRBJ1-1, with D hard to call. This CDR3 is built from 9 residues. Trimming pared 9 bases from V and 11 bases from J, leaving 10 bases between. Germline CDR1 is LNHNV and CDR2 is YYDKDF (reference sequence).